This T cell receptor (beta chain) was documented in a study of lymphopenia after photon versus proton radiotherapy. Whole-study results and caveats: Larger post-nadir TCR diversity loss correlated inversely with survival in deceased patients. Relative stability marked proton patients; photon patients lost diversity and naive cells.

The V and J ends lost 4 bases and 5 bases respectively, with 12 bases between them. Germline V gene data show CDR1 as LNHDA and CDR2 as SQIVND (reference sequence). The CDR3 loop spans 13 amino acids. Produced via immunoSEQ multiplex PCR; TCRdb's table is partial and in-frame only. The sample holds 150,000 to 200,000 clones, about 85% seen once. A remark on this clone: As yet, its antigen is unknown.

This chain joins TRBV19 and TRBJ2-7; no definite D call. This TCR was recovered from a man aged 50-59 years with gastric cancer. The sequencing used peripheral blood, collected from a patient treated with photon-based radiotherapy. The CDR3 protein is CASSRPPRHEQYF. CDR3 coding DNA: TGTGCCAGTAGTAGACCCCCGCGGCACGAGCAGTACTTC.